These T cell receptor beta chains were read from a single sample in a study of OX40 agonist ivuxolimab in advanced cancers. The data were produced by immunoSEQ multiplex PCR, yet TCRdb's version contains in-frame clones alone and is incomplete. Of approximately 70,000 clones listed, about 90% are singletons. The sample consisted of CD4+ or CD8+ T cells sorted from blood, taken in a trial of the OX40 agonist ivuxolimab. The receptor set was obtained from an adult with an advanced solid tumor such as melanoma, head and neck, liver or kidney cancer. Both conserved end residues are part of each CDR3. The order of the fields is J gene, D gene, V gene, clone size, CDR3 DNA, CDR3 protein. The D gene is left open where the match is weak. The size entry is marked missing in some rows and otherwise reads once, few, many or a size class.

TRBJ1-2 | NA | TRBV5-1 | NA | TGCGCCAGCAGCTTCAACCCCGGGGATAACTATGGCTACACCTTC | CASSFNPGDNYGYTF
TRBJ2-7 | NA | TRBV7-9 | NA | TGTGCCAGCAGCCCCGAAAGGGGCTCCTACGAGCAGTACTTC | CASSPERGSYEQYF
TRBJ1-2 | NA | TRBV5-4 | NA | TGTGCCAGCTATCGGCGGGGGAACTATGGCTACACCTTC | CASYRRGNYGYTF
TRBJ1-1 | NA | TRBV6-5 | NA | TGTGCCAGCAGTTACTCAGGCGTGAACACTGAAGCTTTCTTT | CASSYSGVNTEAFF
TRBJ1-1 | TRBD1 | TRBV6-5 | few | TGTGCCAGCAGCACAACAGGGGGCGAGGCTTTCTTT | CASSTTGGEAFF
TRBJ1-1 | NA | TRBV29-1 | NA | TGCAGCGTTCTGACGGATGAAGCTTTCTTT | CSVLTDEAFF
TRBJ1-5 | NA | TRBV7-9 | NA | TGTGCCAGCAGCGACGGGGCGAGCAATCAGCCCCAGCATTTT | CASSDGASNQPQHF
TRBJ1-5 | NA | TRBV20-1 | NA | TGCAGTGCTGGACAGCCCCAGCATTTT | CSAGQPQHF
TRBJ2-7 | TRBD1 | TRBV19 | NA | TGTGCCAGTAGTCTCGGGACAGGGAGCGAGCAGTACTTC | CASSLGTGSEQYF
TRBJ1-1 | TRBD1 | TRBV19 | NA | TGTGCCAGTAGTTGGGGGACAGACATGAACACTGAAGCTTTCTTT | CASSWGTDMNTEAFF
TRBJ1-1 | NA | TRBV7-8 | NA | TGTGCCAGCAGTCAAGGACCACCCCAACAAGCTTTCTTT | CASSQGPPQQAFF
TRBJ2-3 | TRBD1 | TRBV7-9 | NA | TGTGCCAGCAGCTTTCCCGGGACAGCCGGTACAGATACGCAGTATTTT | CASSFPGTAGTDTQYF
TRBJ2-7 | NA | TRBV5-6 | NA | TGTGCCAGCAGCTACAACAGTTACTCCTACGAGCAGTACTTC | CASSYNSYSYEQYF
TRBJ2-7 | NA | TRBV30 | NA | TGTGCCGGACGGGACAACTCCTACGAGCAGTACTTC | CAGRDNSYEQYF
TRBJ2-1 | NA | TRBV7-9 | NA | TGTGCCAGCTTCGGGGACCGGGACACCTACAATGAGCAGTTCTTC | CASFGDRDTYNEQFF
TRBJ1-1 | NA | TRBV6-1 | NA | TGTGCCAGCAGTGATGGACTTTCCTACACTGAAGCTTTCTTT | CASSDGLSYTEAFF
TRBJ2-2 | NA | TRBV7-6 | NA | TGTGCCAGCAGCTTAGATTTCCCCGGGGAGCTGTTTTTT | CASSLDFPGELFF